Each of the 6 T cell receptor beta chains below was sequenced from the same sample in a study of OX40 agonist ivuxolimab in advanced cancers. The data were produced by immunoSEQ multiplex PCR, yet TCRdb's version contains in-frame clones alone and is incomplete. The sample gives 120,000 or so clones, over 85% of which show up once; about 0.14% is in the top ten. The sample here was CD4+ or CD8+ T cells sorted from blood, taken in a trial of the OX40 agonist ivuxolimab. Receptor source: an adult with an advanced solid tumor such as melanoma, head and neck, liver or kidney cancer.

The chain links TRBV5-8 to TRBJ2-1; 7 bases map to TRBD2. Losses at the gene ends were 3 bases for V and 1 base for J; bases not matched to a gene: 7. CDR3 length: 16 residues. The germline gives CDR1 SGHTS, CDR2 YDEGEE. CDR3 loop: CASSSGALASYNEQFF. CDR3 DNA: TGTGCCAGCAGCTCGGGAGCACTAGCGTCCTACAATGAGCAGTTCTTC.

V is TRBV6-6 and J is TRBJ1-2, with D possibly being TRBD1 (5 bases). The V and J ends lost 2 bases and 6 bases respectively, with 13 bases between them. The germline V gene has CDR1 MNHNY and CDR2 SVGAGI (reference sequence). This CDR3 is built from 14 residues. The chain's CDR3 is CASSYGGVRHGYTF. DNA for the CDR3: TGTGCCAGCAGTTACGGGGGGGTCAGACATGGCTACACCTTC.

V gene TRBV5-1 combines with J gene TRBJ1-1, with D possibly being TRBD1 (6 bases). CDR1 SGHRS and CDR2 YFSETQ come from the germline V gene. The CDR3 length is 14 residues. Trimming took 4 bases from V and 8 from J, leaving 18 bases between them. The CDR3 region has the DNA TGCGCCAGCAGCCTGATAGGGGGTGTCAAGGAAGCTTTCTTT. Amino acid sequence: CASSLIGGVKEAFF.

V usage is TRBV28 and J usage is TRBJ1-2, with D perhaps TRBD1 (6 bases). CDR3 length equals 14 residues. CDR1 is MDHEN and CDR2 is SYDVKM in the germline V gene. V was pared by 10 bases and J by 7 bases, with 22 bases between. The CDR3: CATLEAGTKSGYTF. CDR3 DNA: TGTGCCACCCTTGAGGCCGGGACAAAAAGTGGCTACACCTTC.

The J gene is TRBJ2-3, the V gene TRBV11-2; maybe TRBD2 (6 bases). V was clipped by 3 bases and J by 0 bases, with 7 bases between them. The CDR3 loop spans 14 amino acids. Germline CDR1 SGHAT, CDR2 FQNNGV. As DNA, the CDR3 is TGTGCCAGCAGCTTCGGGACTAGCACAGATACGCAGTATTTT. Encoded protein: CASSFGTSTDTQYF. Full variable domain (outside the CDR3, taken from reference TRBV11-2 and TRBJ2-3): EAGVAQSPRYKIIEKRQSVAFWCNPISGHATLYWYQQILGQGPKLLIQFQNNGVVDDSQLPKDRFSAERLKGVDSTLKIQPAKLEDSAVYLCASSFGTSTDTQYFGPGTRLTVL.

The V and J genes are TRBV7-2 and TRBJ2-7; weak D call: TRBD1 (5 bases). Per the germline V gene, CDR1 is SGHTA and CDR2 is FQGNSA. The V gene lost 6 bases and the J gene lost 8 bases, with 14 bases spanning the gap. This CDR3 contains 12 residues. The CDR3 here is CASSYAQAKQYF. The CDR3 DNA follows: TGTGCCAGCAGTTACGCACAGGCTAAGCAGTACTTC.